This is a list of T cell receptor beta chains from one sample in a study of T-cell memory formation after mild COVID-19. TCRdb used MiXCR to reprocess the 5' RACE reads, holding one entry per CDR3 protein. The sample lists about 150,000 distinct CDR3 sequences, 25% occurring once. Sequenced: PBMCs or a T cell subset sorted from them (not recorded which). The receptor set was obtained from an adult woman who had mild COVID-19 (a few samples of this study predate the infection). Cell type and time point are not known. The CDR3 runs from the conserved cysteine through the conserved F or W. A D gene is named only where the DNA matches it firmly. Some rows have no size entry. The others give once, few or many, or a class for an expanded clone.

J	size	D	V	DNA	CDR3
TRBJ1-2	.	TRBD1	TRBV7-6	TGTGCCAGCAGCCCAGGGGGCACTCCGGTCGAAGGCTACACCTTC	CASSPGGTPVEGYTF
TRBJ1-2	.	.	TRBV15	TGTGCCACCAGCGGATACCGGGACACGGACTTC	CATSGYRDTDF
TRBJ2-7	.	TRBD2	TRBV12-3/TRBV12-4	TGTGCCAGCAGTCCAACAGCGGGAGGGTGGGGCGAGCAGTACTTC	CASSPTAGGWGEQYF
TRBJ1-1	few	.	TRBV7-9	TGTGCCAGCAGCCGGCTTGGGGGCGAGGGCACTGAAGCTTTCTTT	CASSRLGGEGTEAFF
TRBJ1-1	.	.	TRBV6-1	TGTGCCAGCAGCCAACCTACAGGGTGGGACACTGAAGCTTTCTTT	CASSQPTGWDTEAFF
TRBJ2-7	.	TRBD2	TRBV12-3/TRBV12-4	TGTGCCAGCAGAAGAACGGGAGGGGGGGGCAACGAGCAGTACTTC	CASRRTGGGGNEQYF
TRBJ2-1	.	.	TRBV19	TGTGCCAGTAGTAAGACAGACTACAATGAGCAGTTCTTC	CASSKTDYNEQFF
TRBJ1-1	.	.	TRBV4-2	TGTGCCAGCAGCCACCTGGGGGAATACACTGAAGCTTTCTTT	CASSHLGEYTEAFF
TRBJ1-2	few	TRBD1	TRBV29-1	TGCAGCGTTGACCGGACAGGGAACTATGGCTACACCTTC	CSVDRTGNYGYTF
TRBJ1-2	.	TRBD1	TRBV19	TGTGCCAGTAGTATGGATCGGAGACAGGGCTTCTATGGCTACACCTTC	CASSMDRRQGFYGYTF
TRBJ1-4	few	.	TRBV15	TGTGCCACCAGCAGCCTGGCGGGGATTACCGAAAAACTGTTTTTT	CATSSLAGITEKLFF
TRBJ2-7	.	.	TRBV5-1	TGCGCCAGCAGCCCGAGGACAGAAGCCTCCTACGAGCAGTACTTC	CASSPRTEASYEQYF
TRBJ1-1	.	TRBD1	TRBV12-3/TRBV12-4	TGTGCCAGCATCGGACAGGGAAGGAACACTGAAGCTTTCTTT	CASIGQGRNTEAFF
TRBJ2-1	once	TRBD2	TRBV5-1	TGCGCCAGCAGCCAAGTAGCGGGGGGGCCTGGTGAGCAGTTCTTC	CASSQVAGGPGEQFF
TRBJ2-3	few	.	TRBV12-3/TRBV12-4	TGTGCCAGCAGTTTAGCGGCCCGTGGCACAGATACGCAGTATTTT	CASSLAARGTDTQYF
TRBJ2-2	few	.	TRBV5-4	TGTGCCAGCAGCATCGACACAAACGCGAACACCGGGGAGCTGTTTTTT	CASSIDTNANTGELFF
TRBJ2-2	few	.	TRBV7-6	TGTGCCAGCAGCCGGGGGTTCGACGGGGAGCTGTTTTTT	CASSRGFDGELFF
TRBJ2-5	once	.	TRBV7-6	TGTGCCAGCAGCGTAAGTCAAGAGACCCAGTACTTC	CASSVSQETQYF
TRBJ1-2	few	.	TRBV30	TGTGCCTGGAGTGGCGACCCCGGGACTTCAGCCCACCCCGGCTTC	CAWSGDPGTSAHPGF
TRBJ2-1	few	.	TRBV30	TGTGCCTGGAGCCGGGACCATTGGAATGAGCAGTTCTTC	CAWSRDHWNEQFF
TRBJ2-5	.	.	TRBV5-1	TGCGCCAGCAGCTTGGAGGTGACGGAAGAGACCCAGTACTTC	CASSLEVTEETQYF
TRBJ2-1	few	.	TRBV11-2	TGTGCCAGCAGCTTAGTCCAGGGGTCCCACGAGCAGTTCTTC	CASSLVQGSHEQFF
TRBJ2-1	few	.	TRBV6-2/TRBV6-3	TGTGCCAGCAGTCAGGACGCAACCTACAATGAGCAGTTCTTC	CASSQDATYNEQFF
TRBJ1-2	.	.	TRBV7-8	TGTGCCAGCAGCTTGGGGGTCACGGTCCGCGGCTATGGCTACACCTTC	CASSLGVTVRGYGYTF